The clone carrying this T cell receptor beta chain has just a few counts. V was trimmed by 1 base and J by 4 bases, leaving 13 bases between them. Germline CDR1 LGHNA, CDR2 YSLEER. This CDR3 contains 15 residues. This entry comes from a study of blood T cell repertoires in COVID-19. About the research overall: The United States, Italy and Spain were the sources of the acute and convalescent COVID-19 samples. PBMCs, B-cell-depleted T cells, or T cells were the source of the cDNA or gDNA that made up the material.

Per the original methods: Estimation of nucleated cell counts relied on the amplification of reference gene primers. Produced via immunoSEQ multiplex PCR; TCRdb's table is partial and in-frame only. V and J calls and clone size follow that table, whereas D and trimming were derived from the DNA. The data contain over 100,000 clones, 75% to 90% of them seen just once; the ten biggest clones take up around a sixth. The chain combines TRBV4-3 with TRBJ1-2; TRBD1 might be the D (6 bases). This sequence originates from a woman aged 55-75 years with acute or convalescent COVID-19. The sample comprised peripheral blood. The CDR3, as DNA: TGCGCCAGCAGCCAAGCACAGGGAGGGACCTATGGCTACACCTTC. Translation: CASSQAQGGTYGYTF.